A single sample gave rise to the 28 T cell receptor beta chains below, sequenced in a study of neurological immune-mediated disorders. The time point here: longitudinal time-point 1 (baseline). TCRdb re-derived calls from the 5' RACE reads in MiXCR, one entry per CDR3 protein. The sample holds 60,000 to 90,000 distinct CDR3 sequences, approximately 10% seen once. The sample consisted of PBMCs. The source of these receptors is a man younger than 45 in good health.

This clonotype has at least ten counts. V gene TRBV11-2 combines with J gene TRBJ1-4, with D maybe TRBD1 (5 bases). CDR1 is SGHAT and CDR2 is FQNNGV in the germline V gene. The V end lost 5 bases, the J end lost 3 bases, and 16 bases lay between the germline ends. The CDR3 consists of 16 residues. CDR3 nucleotides: TGTGCCAGCAGCGAGACAAGGGGTCTAGCTAATGAAAAACTGTTTTTT. Protein: CASSETRGLANEKLFF. Full variable domain (missing parts from reference TRBV11-2 and TRBJ1-4): EAGVAQSPRYKIIEKRQSVAFWCNPISGHATLYWYQQILGQGPKLLIQFQNNGVVDDSQLPKDRFSAERLKGVDSTLKIQPAKLEDSAVYLCASSETRGLANEKLFFGSGTQLSVL.

Many counts were recorded for this clonotype. This sequence joins TRBV10-3 and TRBJ1-1; D unclear. This CDR3 has 13 amino acids. V dropped 4 bases and J dropped 7 bases, with 13 bases sitting between them. The germline CDR1 and CDR2 sequences are ENHRY and SYGVKD. CDR3 loop: CAISAGTPDEAFF. The CDR3 bases are TGTGCCATCAGTGCAGGCACGCCCGATGAAGCTTTCTTT.

This clonotype has at least ten counts. The chain is built from TRBV6-5 and TRBJ1-1; D is undetermined. The CDR3 contains 14 residues. Trimming stripped 5 bases from V and 4 bases from J, with 14 bases between. Germline CDR1 reads MNHEY; CDR2 reads SVGAGI. The CDR3 DNA sequence: TGTGCCAGCAGTCCTCGGTGGGATGGCACTGAAGCTTTCTTT. It encodes CASSPRWDGTEAFF.

This clonotype occurred many times. This chain connects TRBV12-3 or TRBV12-4 to TRBJ1-1; 7 bases are shared with TRBD1. Trimming at V came to 5 bases and at J to 8 bases, leaving 11 bases not matched to a gene. The CDR3 is 14 residues long. DNA of the CDR3: TGTGCCAGCAGTCTCGAATACAGGGGTTTGGAAGCTTTCTTT. It encodes CASSLEYRGLEAFF.

This clonotype came up many times. This chain connects TRBV20-1 to TRBJ2-3, with 10 bases matching TRBD2. V dropped 5 bases and J dropped 1; count of bases not matched to a gene: 6. Germline V lookup: CDR1 DFQATT, CDR2 SNEGSKA (reference sequence). This CDR3 has 15 residues. CDR3 bases: TGCAGTGCTGAGCCCGGGACTAGCGGCACAGATACGCAGTATTTT. As protein: CSAEPGTSGTDTQYF.

This clonotype was recorded many times. The chain employs TRBV20-1 and TRBJ1-6, with a tentative D call TRBD1 (6 bases). The CDR3 is 14 amino acids. From germline, CDR1 is DFQATT and CDR2 SNEGSKA (reference sequence). V lost 6 bases, J lost 7 bases, and 16 bases lay in between. The CDR3 bases are TGCAGTGCCAAAAGGACAGCGTCAAATTCACCCCTCCACTTT. The encoded protein is CSAKRTASNSPLHF.

This clonotype showed up many times. The V call is TRBV7-3, the J call TRBJ2-3; a possible D gene is TRBD1 (5 bases). CDR1 is SGHTA and CDR2 is FQGTGA in the germline V gene. The CDR3 is 15 amino acids. V shed 1 base and J shed 2 bases, with 10 bases lying between them. The DNA of the CDR3 is TGTGCCAGCAGCTTAAATTACAGGATCACAGATACGCAGTATTTT. Translating it yields CASSLNYRITDTQYF.

The V call is TRBV5-1, the J call TRBJ1-1; tentatively, D is TRBD1 (6 bases). The CDR3 covers 14 residues. Trimming removed 7 bases at V and 2 bases at J, with 15 bases between. Germline CDR1 reads SGHRS; CDR2 reads YFSETQ. The CDR3 loop is CASRGAGANTEAFF. In nucleotides, the CDR3 is TGCGCCAGCCGAGGGGCAGGGGCCAACACTGAAGCTTTCTTT.

In DNA form, the CDR3 reads TGTGCCAGCAGCTGGGACGTAGAGACCCAGTACTTC. It specifies CASSWDVETQYF. The chain couples TRBV7-9 to TRBJ2-5, with D perhaps being TRBD1 or TRBD2 (5 bases each). V was clipped by 4 bases and J by 4 bases, with 7 bases between them. The germline CDR1 and CDR2 sequences are SEHNR and FQNEAQ (reference sequence). This CDR3 comprises 12 residues.

This clonotype was seen repeatedly, ten times or more. The V gene is TRBV5-6, the J gene TRBJ1-1; maybe TRBD1 (6 bases). CDR1 and CDR2 from the germline V gene are SGHDT and YYEEEE. The CDR3 has 16 amino acids. Trimming removed 6 bases at V and 1 base at J, with 19 bases between. CDR3 sequence reads: CASTLRGGGQNTEAFF. As DNA, the CDR3 is TGTGCCAGCACCCTGCGCGGGGGGGGGCAGAACACTGAAGCTTTCTTT.

This clonotype was counted a few times. The chain employs TRBV20-1 and TRBJ1-1, with D possibly being TRBD1 (5 bases). Germline V CDR1 and CDR2: DFQATT, SNEGSKA (reference sequence). V shed 7 bases and J shed 0 bases, with 9 bases lying between them. This CDR3 has 12 amino acids. CDR3 region: CSGSGMNTEAFF. The CDR3 coding sequence is TGCAGTGGTTCAGGGATGAACACTGAAGCTTTCTTT.

This clonotype showed up just a few times. The V and J genes are TRBV20-1 and TRBJ2-7; 13 nucleotides agree with TRBD2. Unmatched junction bases numbered 5, after V lost 4 bases and J lost 2 bases. The CDR3 length is 15 residues. Looked up from germline, CDR1 is DFQATT and CDR2 is SNEGSKA (reference sequence). The CDR3, as DNA: TGCAGTGCTATTACTAGCGGGAGGGCAGCCTACGAGCAGTACTTC. As protein: CSAITSGRAAYEQYF.

Comments on this clonotype: A much larger clone differs from this one at a single base, so this may be a read error. This chain joins TRBV5-6 and TRBJ2-4; TRBD2 matches at 9 bases. CDR3 length: 15 residues. The V segment lost 6 bases and the J segment 6 bases; nucleotides outside the gene matches: 10. The germline gives CDR1 SGHDT, CDR2 YYEEEE. The CDR3 DNA sequence: TGTGCCAGCAACTCCGGGGCGGGAGGGCGAAACATTCAGTACTTC. Protein: CASNSGAGGRNIQYF.

There are many counts of this clonotype. CDR3 nucleotide sequence: TGCAGCGTTGCTATTTACAATGAGCAGTTCTTC. Protein sequence: CSVAIYNEQFF. V gene TRBV29-1 combines with J gene TRBJ2-1; D not resolved. Germline V gene lookup returns CDR1 SQVTM and CDR2 ANQGSEA. V was trimmed by 4 bases and J by 4 bases, leaving 5 bases between them. This CDR3 has 11 residues.

This clonotype appeared many times. The J gene is TRBJ2-2, the V gene TRBV5-1; TRBD1 matches 7 bases. The CDR3 consists of 15 residues. Per the germline V gene, CDR1 is SGHRS and CDR2 is YFSETQ. After removal of 2 bases from V and 6 bases from J, the junction contained 7 bases not matched to a gene. CDR3: CASSFLEGAAGELFF. DNA of the CDR3: TGCGCCAGCAGCTTTTTAGAGGGGGCTGCCGGGGAGCTGTTTTTT.

Many counts were recorded for this clonotype. CDR3 protein: CSVEGDPHEQYF. CDR3 bases: TGCAGCGTTGAGGGGGACCCCCACGAGCAGTACTTC. This rearrangement joins TRBV29-1 to TRBJ2-7; D possibly matches TRBD1 or TRBD2 (5 bases each). The V gene's germline CDR1 is SQVTM and CDR2 ANQGSEA. The CDR3 length is 12 residues. Between the trimmed V and J ends, which lost 3 bases and 5 bases, there was a span of 11 bases.

In regard to this clonotype: A junction boundary mismatches the germline segment, possibly from a read error. The gene calls are TRBV10-3 and TRBJ2-5; 7 bases map to TRBD2. There are 14 residues in the CDR3. Germline V gene lookup returns CDR1 ENHRY and CDR2 SYGVKD. This CDR3 reads CATLPTGGGETHYF. The CDR3, as DNA: TGTGCTACCCTACCGACGGGAGGAGGGGAGACCCATTACTTC.

Many counts were recorded for this clonotype. The rearrangement uses TRBV21-1 and TRBJ1-1; the table's D call TRBD1 went unverified against the DNA. TRBV21-1 is given as a pseudogene. The CDR3 sequence is 16 residues long. CDR3 sequence reads: CASSKGIGRLNTEAFF. The CDR3 DNA reads TGTGCCAGCAGCAAAGGAATAGGGCGGCTGAACACTGAAGCTTTCTTT.

This clonotype was detected many times. The chain carries TRBV5-1 and TRBJ2-7; perhaps TRBD2 as D (6 bases). Trimming took off 4 bases at V and 0 bases at J, with 14 bases between the two ends. This CDR3 region has 15 residues. Germline CDR1 and CDR2: SGHRS and YFSETQ. CDR3 bases: TGCGCCAGCAGCCCGGAACTAGCTTTCTCCTACGAGCAGTACTTC. Encoded protein: CASSPELAFSYEQYF.

This clonotype appeared many times. V and J are TRBV20-1 and TRBJ2-7; 13 bases align to TRBD2. The germline gives CDR1 DFQATT, CDR2 SNEGSKA (reference sequence). V was clipped by 3 bases and J by 3 bases; unmatched bases: 8. This CDR3 contains 16 residues. This CDR3 reads CSASGTSGKGLYEQYF. For the CDR3, the DNA is TGCAGTGCTAGCGGGACTAGCGGGAAGGGGCTCTACGAGCAGTACTTC.

This clonotype has ten or more counts. The rearrangement uses TRBV29-1 and TRBJ2-5; 7 bases agree with TRBD1. This CDR3 region has 12 residues. Germline loops: CDR1 SQVTM, CDR2 ANQGSEA. V gave up 7 bases and J gave up 4 bases; unmatched junction bases: 6. CDR3 region: CSALRDRETQYF. For the CDR3, the DNA is TGCAGCGCCCTCCGGGACAGAGAGACCCAGTACTTC.

This clonotype was counted at least ten times. The chain links TRBV12-3 or TRBV12-4 to TRBJ1-1; D gene ambiguous. V was trimmed by 6 bases and J by 1 base, leaving 21 bases between them. CDR3 length: 17 amino acids. Written as DNA, the CDR3 is TGTGCCAGCAGGAGAACCTACGGACGGAGGGAGAACACTGAAGCTTTCTTT. This gives the protein CASRRTYGRRENTEAFF.

This clonotype was seen many times. The genes are TRBV18 and TRBJ1-2, with no clear D. CDR1 is KGHSH and CDR2 is LQKENI in the germline V gene. Deletions cut 2 bases from V and 8 bases from J, with 9 bases between. The CDR3 contains 12 residues. CDR3 residues: CASSPLAAGYTF. The CDR3 DNA is TGTGCCAGCTCACCATTGGCGGCCGGCTACACCTTC.

In its sample, this clonotype is medium-sized (0.01 to 0.1%). The rearrangement joins TRBV5-1 to TRBJ1-1; tentatively, D is TRBD1 (5 bases). The germline V and J ends were trimmed by 0 bases and 4 bases, with 7 bases remaining between them. Germline-derived CDR1 and CDR2 are SGHRS and YFSETQ. The CDR3 has 13 amino acids. The CDR3 region has the DNA TGCGCCAGCAGCTTGGGGGGGGGCACTGAAGCTTTCTTT. It yields the protein CASSLGGGTEAFF.

This clonotype was seen a few times. The chain joins TRBV7-3 to TRBJ2-1, with 14 bases matching TRBD2. CDR1 and CDR2 (germline): SGHTA, FQGTGA. The CDR3 length is 18 residues. V dropped 5 bases and J dropped 4; count of bases not matched to a gene: 10. For the CDR3, the DNA is TGTGCCAGCAGCGCACCGGGACTAGCGGGAGTGGGGTACAATGAGCAGTTCTTC. Encoded protein: CASSAPGLAGVGYNEQFF.

This clonotype came up many times. This chain joins TRBV3-1 and TRBJ2-2; 8 bases fit TRBD2. Germline trimming cut 3 bases from V and 6 bases from J; bases unmatched to any gene: 3. The germline gives CDR1 LGHDT, CDR2 YNNKEL (reference sequence). This CDR3 region has 14 residues. CDR3 DNA sequence: TGTGCCAGCAGCCATAGCGGGATCGCCGGGGAGCTGTTTTTT. The encoded protein is CASSHSGIAGELFF. Using reference TRBV3-1 and TRBJ2-2 for the parts outside the CDR3, the full variable domain is DTAVSQTPKYLVTQMGNDKSIKCEQNLGHDTMYWYKQDSKKFLKIMFSYNNKELIINETVPNRFSPKSPDKAHLNLHINSLELGDSAVYFCASSHSGIAGELFFGEGSRLTVL.

At least ten counts were recorded for this clonotype. The rearrangement joins TRBV7-9 to TRBJ1-4; D not certain. CDR1 is SEHNR and CDR2 is FQNEAQ in the germline V gene (reference sequence). The germline V and J ends were trimmed by 1 base and 8 bases, with 11 bases remaining between them. The CDR3 loop spans 14 amino acids. As DNA, the CDR3 is TGTGCCAGCAGCTTAGGACCGACCCCAGAAAAACTGTTTTTT. Its translation: CASSLGPTPEKLFF.

This clonotype has at least ten counts. The rearrangement joins TRBV10-3 to TRBJ2-5; D gene uncertain. Trimming shortened V by 4 bases and J by 2 bases, and 8 bases separated the two germline ends. The CDR3 is 13 amino acids. The germline gives CDR1 ENHRY, CDR2 SYGVKD. CDR3 amino acids: CAISAGEQETQYF. The CDR3 DNA sequence: TGTGCCATCAGTGCGGGCGAGCAAGAGACCCAGTACTTC.